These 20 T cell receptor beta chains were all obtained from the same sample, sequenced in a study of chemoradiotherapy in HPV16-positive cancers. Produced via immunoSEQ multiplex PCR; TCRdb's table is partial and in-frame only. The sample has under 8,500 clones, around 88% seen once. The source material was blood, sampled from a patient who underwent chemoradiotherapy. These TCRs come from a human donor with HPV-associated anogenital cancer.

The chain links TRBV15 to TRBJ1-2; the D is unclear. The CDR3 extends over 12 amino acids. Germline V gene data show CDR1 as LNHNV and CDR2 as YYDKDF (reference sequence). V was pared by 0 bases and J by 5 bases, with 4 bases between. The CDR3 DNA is TGTGCCACCAGCAGAGATGCGTATGGCTACACCTTC. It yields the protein CATSRDAYGYTF.

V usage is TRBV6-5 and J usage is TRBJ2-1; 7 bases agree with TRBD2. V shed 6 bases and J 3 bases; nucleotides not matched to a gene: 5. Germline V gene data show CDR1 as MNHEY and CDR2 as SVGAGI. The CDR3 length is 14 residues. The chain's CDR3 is CASREAGDYNEQFF. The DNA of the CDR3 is TGTGCCAGCAGAGAGGCGGGGGACTACAATGAGCAGTTCTTC.

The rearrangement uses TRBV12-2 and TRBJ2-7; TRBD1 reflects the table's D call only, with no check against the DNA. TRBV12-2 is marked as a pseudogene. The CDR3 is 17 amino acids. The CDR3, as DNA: TGTGCAAGTCGCTCAGAAGCCCGGGACAGTGGGTGTTACGAGCAGTACGTC. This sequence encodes CASRSEARDSGCYEQYV.

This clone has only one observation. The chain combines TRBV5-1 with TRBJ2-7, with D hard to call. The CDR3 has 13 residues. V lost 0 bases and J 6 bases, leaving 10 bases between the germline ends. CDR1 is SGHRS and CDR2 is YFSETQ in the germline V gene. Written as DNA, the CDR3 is TGCGCCAGCAGCTTGGACAGTGCCGGCGAGCAGTACTTC. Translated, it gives CASSLDSAGEQYF.

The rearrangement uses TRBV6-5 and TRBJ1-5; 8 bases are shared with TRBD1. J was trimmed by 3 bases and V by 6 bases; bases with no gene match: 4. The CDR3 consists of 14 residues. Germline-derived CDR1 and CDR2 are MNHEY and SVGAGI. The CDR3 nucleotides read TGTGCCAGCAGCCGGGACAGGATCAATCAGCCCCAGCATTTT. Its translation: CASSRDRINQPQHF.

CDR3 amino acids: CASSSEGYSKGNTIYF. For the CDR3, the DNA is TGTGCCAGCAGTTCGGAAGGGTATTCGAAAGGAAACACCATATATTTT. The chain combines TRBV28 with TRBJ1-3; D unresolved. The CDR3 length is 16 residues. The V and J ends lost 4 bases and 4 bases respectively, with 17 bases between them. The V gene's germline CDR1 is MDHEN and CDR2 SYDVKM.

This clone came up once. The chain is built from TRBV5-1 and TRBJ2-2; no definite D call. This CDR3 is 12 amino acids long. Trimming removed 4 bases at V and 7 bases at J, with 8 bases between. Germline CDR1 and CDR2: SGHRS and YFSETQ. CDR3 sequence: CASSISVGELFF. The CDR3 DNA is TGCGCCAGCAGCATCAGCGTCGGGGAGCTGTTTTTT.

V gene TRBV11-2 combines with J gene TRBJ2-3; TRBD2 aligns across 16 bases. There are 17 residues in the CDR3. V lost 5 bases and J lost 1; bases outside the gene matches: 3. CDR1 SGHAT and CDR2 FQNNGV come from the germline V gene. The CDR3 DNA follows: TGTGCCAGCAGCGATGGGACTAGCGGGAGGGGCACAGATACGCAGTATTTT. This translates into CASSDGTSGRGTDTQYF.

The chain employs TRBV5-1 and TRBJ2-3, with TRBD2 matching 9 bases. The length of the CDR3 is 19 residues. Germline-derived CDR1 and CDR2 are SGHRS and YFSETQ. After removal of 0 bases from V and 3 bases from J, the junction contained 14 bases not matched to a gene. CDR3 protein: CASSLDLAGSRGGTDTQYF. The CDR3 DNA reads TGCGCCAGCAGCTTGGATCTAGCGGGGTCTCGGGGGGGGACAGATACGCAGTATTTT.

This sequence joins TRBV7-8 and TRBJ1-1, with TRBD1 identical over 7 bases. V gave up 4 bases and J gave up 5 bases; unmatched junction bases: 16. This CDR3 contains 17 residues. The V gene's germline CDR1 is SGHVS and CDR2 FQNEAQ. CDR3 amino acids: CASSSQGRGVPGTEAFF. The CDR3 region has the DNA TGTGCCAGCAGCTCACAGGGCAGGGGGGTGCCAGGGACTGAAGCTTTCTTT.

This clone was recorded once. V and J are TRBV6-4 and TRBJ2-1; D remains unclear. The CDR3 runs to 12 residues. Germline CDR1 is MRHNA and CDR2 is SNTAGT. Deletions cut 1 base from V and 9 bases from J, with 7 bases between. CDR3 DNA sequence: TGTGCCAGCAGTGACTATAGGAGTGAGCAGTTCTTC. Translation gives CASSDYRSEQFF.

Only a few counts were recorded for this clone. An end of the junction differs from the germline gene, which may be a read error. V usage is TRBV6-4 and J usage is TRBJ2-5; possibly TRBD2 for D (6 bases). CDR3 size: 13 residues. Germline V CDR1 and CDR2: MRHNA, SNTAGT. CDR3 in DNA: TGTGCCACCAGTCGGGAGTTCCAAGAGACCCAGTACTTC. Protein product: CATSREFQETQYF.

The CDR3 region has the DNA TGTGCCAGCAGTTACAGGTTTATTAGGGGGGAGCTGTTTTTT. Protein: CASSYRFIRGELFF. V and J are TRBV6-5 and TRBJ2-2; D ambiguous. Germline V gene data show CDR1 as MNHEY and CDR2 as SVGAGI. The CDR3 is 14 amino acids. Trimming removed 2 bases at V and 8 bases at J, with 12 bases between.

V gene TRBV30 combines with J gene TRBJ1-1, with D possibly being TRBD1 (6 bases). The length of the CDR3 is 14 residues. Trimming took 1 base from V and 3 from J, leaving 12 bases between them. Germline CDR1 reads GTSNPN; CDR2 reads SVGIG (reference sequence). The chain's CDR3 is CAWSGAGADTEAFF. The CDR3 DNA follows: TGTGCCTGGAGTGGGGCAGGGGCGGACACTGAAGCTTTCTTT. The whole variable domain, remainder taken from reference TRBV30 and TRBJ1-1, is SQTIHQWPATLVQPVGSPLSLECTVEGTSNPNLYWYRQAAGRGLQLLFYSVGIGQISSEVPQNLSASRPQDRQFILSSKKLLLSDSGFYLCAWSGAGADTEAFFGQGTRLTVV.

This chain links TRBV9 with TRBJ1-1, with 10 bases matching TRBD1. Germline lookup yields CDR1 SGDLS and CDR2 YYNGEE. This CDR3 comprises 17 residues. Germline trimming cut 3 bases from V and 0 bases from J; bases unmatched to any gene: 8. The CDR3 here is CASSGRQGAFLNTEAFF. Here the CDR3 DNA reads TGTGCCAGCAGCGGAAGACAGGGGGCGTTTTTGAACACTGAAGCTTTCTTT.

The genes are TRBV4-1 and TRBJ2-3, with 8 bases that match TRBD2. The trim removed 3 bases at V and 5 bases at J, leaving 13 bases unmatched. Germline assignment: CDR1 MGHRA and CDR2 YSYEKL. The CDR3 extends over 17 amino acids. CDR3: CASSHESKRGTQDTQYF. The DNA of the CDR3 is TGCGCCAGCAGCCACGAGTCTAAGCGGGGGACTCAAGATACGCAGTATTTT.

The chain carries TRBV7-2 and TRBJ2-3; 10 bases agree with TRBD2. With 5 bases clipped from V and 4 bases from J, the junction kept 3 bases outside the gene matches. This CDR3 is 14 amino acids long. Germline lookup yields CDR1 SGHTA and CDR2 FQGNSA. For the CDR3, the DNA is TGTGCCAGCAGCCGGACTAGCGGCCCAGATACGCAGTATTTT. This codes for CASSRTSGPDTQYF.

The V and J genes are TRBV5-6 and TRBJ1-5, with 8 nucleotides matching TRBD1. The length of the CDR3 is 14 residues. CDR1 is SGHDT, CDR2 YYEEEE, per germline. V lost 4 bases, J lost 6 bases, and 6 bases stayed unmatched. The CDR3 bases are TGTGCCAGCAGCCCTACAGGGGGTGGTCAGCCCCAGCATTTT. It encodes CASSPTGGGQPQHF.

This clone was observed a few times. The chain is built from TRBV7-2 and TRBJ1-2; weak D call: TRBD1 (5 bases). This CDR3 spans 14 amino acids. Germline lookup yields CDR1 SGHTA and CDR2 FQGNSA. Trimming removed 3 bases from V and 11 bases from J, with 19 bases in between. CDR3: CASSLDGDGRGYTF. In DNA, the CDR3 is TGTGCCAGCAGCTTGGACGGGGACGGCCGGGGGTACACCTTC.

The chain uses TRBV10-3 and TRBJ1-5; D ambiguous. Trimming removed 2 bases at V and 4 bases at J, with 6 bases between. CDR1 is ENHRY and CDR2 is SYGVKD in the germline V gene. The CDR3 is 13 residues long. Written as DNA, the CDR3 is TGTGCCATCAGTGAGACAGAGAATCAGCCCCAGCATTTT. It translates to CAISETENQPQHF.